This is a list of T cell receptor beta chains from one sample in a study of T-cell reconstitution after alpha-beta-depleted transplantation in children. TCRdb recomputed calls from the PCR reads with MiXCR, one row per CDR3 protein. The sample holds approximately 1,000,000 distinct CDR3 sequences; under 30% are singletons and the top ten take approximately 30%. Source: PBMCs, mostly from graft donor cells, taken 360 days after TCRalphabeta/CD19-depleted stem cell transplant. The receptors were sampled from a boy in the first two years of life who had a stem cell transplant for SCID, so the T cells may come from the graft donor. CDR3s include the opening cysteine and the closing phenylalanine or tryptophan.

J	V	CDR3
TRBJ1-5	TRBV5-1	CASSPGTGVGSNQPQHF
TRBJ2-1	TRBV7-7	CASSPQSLSSYNEQFF
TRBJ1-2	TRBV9	CASSRAPPRGYTF
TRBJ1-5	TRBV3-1	CASSQGGGPQHF
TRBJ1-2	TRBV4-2	CASSQARDGYGYTF
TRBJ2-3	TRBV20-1	CSAAVQGTDTQYF
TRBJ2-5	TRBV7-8	CASSLLVPPGGETQYF
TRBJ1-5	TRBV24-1	CATSEAGQPQHF
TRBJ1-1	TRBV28	CASSFPGQGHTEAFF
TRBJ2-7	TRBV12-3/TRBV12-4	CASRAGGTYEQYF
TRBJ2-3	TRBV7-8	CASSSFPYSTDTQYF
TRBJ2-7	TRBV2	CASSDAGHARNSYEQYF
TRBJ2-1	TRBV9	CASSVRTGTGVINEQFF
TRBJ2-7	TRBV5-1	CASSLEANTYEQYF
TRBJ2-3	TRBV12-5	CASGLVRSRGADTQYF
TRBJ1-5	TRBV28	CASSLGGNSWGQPQHF
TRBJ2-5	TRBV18	CASSPRLESGQETQYF
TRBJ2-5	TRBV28	CASSPGGRETQYF
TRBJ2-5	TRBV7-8	CASSPDEIAGQETQYF
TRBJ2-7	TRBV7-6	CASSLALDGPLERKYF
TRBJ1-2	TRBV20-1	CSARASGPGQGYTF
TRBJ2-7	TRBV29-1	CSVDTTGTGGGEQYF
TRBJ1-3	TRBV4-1	CASSQGQANTIYF
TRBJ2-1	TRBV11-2	CASSLFGRNEQFF
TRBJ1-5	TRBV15	CATSRDAQPQHF
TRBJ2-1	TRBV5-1	CASSSGGRGNYNEQFF
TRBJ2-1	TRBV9	CASSEGPLTGIIYNEQFF
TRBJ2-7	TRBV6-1	CASSPQGGPNEQYF
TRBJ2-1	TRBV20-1	CSARSGGAGGYNEQFF
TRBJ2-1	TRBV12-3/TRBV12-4	CASETGVPYNEQFF
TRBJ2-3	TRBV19	CASHSQPGDTQYF
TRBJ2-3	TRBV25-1	CATPRGTTDTQYF
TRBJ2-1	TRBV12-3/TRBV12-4	CASSPRLAGGRNEQFF
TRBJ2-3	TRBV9	CASSVGVGSLGTDTQYF
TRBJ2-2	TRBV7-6	CASSLSPDRGEAGELFF
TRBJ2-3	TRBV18	CASSPTQGSGTDTQYF
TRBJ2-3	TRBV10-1	CASSESVKGGTDTQYF
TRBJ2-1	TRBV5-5	CASSFLLDQGRFF
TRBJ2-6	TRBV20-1	CSASSLSGANVLTF
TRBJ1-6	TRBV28	CASRPEISPLHF
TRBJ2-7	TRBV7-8	CASSPRQGHEQYF
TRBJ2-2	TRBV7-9	CASSFLRVTGELFF
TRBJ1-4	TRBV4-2	CASSQERASSGEKLFF
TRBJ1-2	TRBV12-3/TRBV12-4	CASSFQGINYGYTF
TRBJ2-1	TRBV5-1	CASSLWYEQFF
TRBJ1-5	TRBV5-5	CASSLEGGENQPQHF